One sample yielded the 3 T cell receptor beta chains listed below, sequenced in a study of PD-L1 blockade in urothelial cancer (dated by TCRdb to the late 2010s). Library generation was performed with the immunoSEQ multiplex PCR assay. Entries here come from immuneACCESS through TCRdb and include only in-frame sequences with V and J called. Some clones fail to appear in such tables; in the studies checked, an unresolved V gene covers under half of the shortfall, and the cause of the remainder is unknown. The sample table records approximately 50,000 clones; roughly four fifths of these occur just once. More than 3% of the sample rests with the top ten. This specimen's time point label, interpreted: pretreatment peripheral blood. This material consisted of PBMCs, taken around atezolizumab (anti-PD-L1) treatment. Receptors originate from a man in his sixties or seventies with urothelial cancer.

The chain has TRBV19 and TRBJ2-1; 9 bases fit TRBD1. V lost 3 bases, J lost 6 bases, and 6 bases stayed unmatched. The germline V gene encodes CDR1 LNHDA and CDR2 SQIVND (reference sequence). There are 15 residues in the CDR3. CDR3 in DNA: TGTGCCAGTAGTATCCCCGGGACAGGGCCCAATGAGCAGTTCTTC. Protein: CASSIPGTGPNEQFF.

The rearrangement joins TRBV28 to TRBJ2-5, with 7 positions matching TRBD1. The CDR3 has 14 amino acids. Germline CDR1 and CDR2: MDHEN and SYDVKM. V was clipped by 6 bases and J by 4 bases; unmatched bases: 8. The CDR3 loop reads CASRPTGDRETQYF. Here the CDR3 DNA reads TGTGCCAGCAGACCCACAGGGGACCGAGAGACCCAGTACTTC.

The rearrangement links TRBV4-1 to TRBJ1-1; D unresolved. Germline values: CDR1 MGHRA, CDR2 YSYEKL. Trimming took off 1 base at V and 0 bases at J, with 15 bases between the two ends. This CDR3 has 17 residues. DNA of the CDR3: TGCGCCAGCAGCCAAGGATTGGGCGGGAACATGAACACTGAAGCTTTCTTT. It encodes CASSQGLGGNMNTEAFF.